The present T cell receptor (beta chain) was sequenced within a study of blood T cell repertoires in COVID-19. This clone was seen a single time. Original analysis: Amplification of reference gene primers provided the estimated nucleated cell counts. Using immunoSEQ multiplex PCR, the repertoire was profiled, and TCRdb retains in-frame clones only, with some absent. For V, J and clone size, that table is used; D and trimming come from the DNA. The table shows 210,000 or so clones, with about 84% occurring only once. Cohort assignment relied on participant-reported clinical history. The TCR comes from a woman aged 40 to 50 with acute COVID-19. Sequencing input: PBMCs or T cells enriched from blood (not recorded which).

This chain's CDR3 is CASSLTLGGGGYEQYF. The DNA of the CDR3 is TGCGCCAGCAGCCTAACCTTGGGCGGGGGGGGATACGAGCAGTACTTC. V and J are TRBV5-1 and TRBJ2-7; 9 positions match TRBD2. The CDR3 loop spans 16 amino acids. V was pared by 4 bases and J by 4 bases, with 12 bases of the junction left unmatched. Germline V gene lookup returns CDR1 SGHRS and CDR2 YFSETQ.